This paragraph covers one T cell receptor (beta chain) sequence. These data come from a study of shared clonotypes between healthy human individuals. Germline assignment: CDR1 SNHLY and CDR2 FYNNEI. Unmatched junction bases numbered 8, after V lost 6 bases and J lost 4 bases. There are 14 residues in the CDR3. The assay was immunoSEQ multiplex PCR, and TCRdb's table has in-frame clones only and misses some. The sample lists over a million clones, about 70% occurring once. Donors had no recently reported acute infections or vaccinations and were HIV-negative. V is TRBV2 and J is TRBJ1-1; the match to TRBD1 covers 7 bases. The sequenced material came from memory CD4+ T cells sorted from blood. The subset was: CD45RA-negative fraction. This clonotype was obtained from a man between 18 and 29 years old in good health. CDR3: CASRGTGELTEAFF. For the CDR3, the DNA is TGTGCCAGCAGAGGAACAGGGGAACTCACTGAAGCTTTCTTT.